This TCR beta chain was found in a study of shared clonotypes between healthy human individuals. The V end lost 4 bases, the J end lost 3 bases, and 8 bases lay between the germline ends. Looked up from germline, CDR1 is SGHNT and CDR2 is YYREEE (reference sequence). The CDR3 contains 13 residues. This table comes from immunoSEQ multiplex PCR, and its TCRdb copy is limited to in-frame clones, with some not included. Of around 940,000 clones listed, about 80% are singletons. Source material: memory CD4+ T cells sorted from blood. Regarding subset: CD45RA-negative fraction. The clonotype was recovered from a man aged 18-30 years in good health. The chain couples TRBV5-4 to TRBJ2-1; D remains unclear. The CDR3 spells CASSARVYNEQFF. The CDR3 DNA reads TGTGCCAGCAGCGCACGAGTCTACAATGAGCAGTTCTTC. Looking up the rest from reference TRBV5-4 and TRBJ2-1 gives the full variable domain: ETGVTQSPTHLIKTRGQQVTLRCSSQSGHNTVSWYQQALGQGPQFIFQYYREEENGRGNFPPRFSGLQFPNYSSELNVNALELDDSALYLCASSARVYNEQFFGPGTRLTVL.